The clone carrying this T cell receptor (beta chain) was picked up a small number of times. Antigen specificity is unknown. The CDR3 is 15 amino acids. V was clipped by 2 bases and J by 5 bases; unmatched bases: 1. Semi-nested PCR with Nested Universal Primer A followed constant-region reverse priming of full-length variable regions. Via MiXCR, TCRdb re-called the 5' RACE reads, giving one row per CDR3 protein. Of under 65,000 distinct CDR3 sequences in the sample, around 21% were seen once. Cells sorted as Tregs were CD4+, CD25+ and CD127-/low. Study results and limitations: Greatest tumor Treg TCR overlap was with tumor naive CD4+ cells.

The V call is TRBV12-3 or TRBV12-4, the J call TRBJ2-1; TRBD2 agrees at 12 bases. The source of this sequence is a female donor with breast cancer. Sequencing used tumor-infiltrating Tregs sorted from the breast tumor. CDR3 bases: TGTGCCAGCAGTTTACTAGCGGGGGGGAACAATGAGCAGTTCTTC. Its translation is CASSLLAGGNNEQFF.